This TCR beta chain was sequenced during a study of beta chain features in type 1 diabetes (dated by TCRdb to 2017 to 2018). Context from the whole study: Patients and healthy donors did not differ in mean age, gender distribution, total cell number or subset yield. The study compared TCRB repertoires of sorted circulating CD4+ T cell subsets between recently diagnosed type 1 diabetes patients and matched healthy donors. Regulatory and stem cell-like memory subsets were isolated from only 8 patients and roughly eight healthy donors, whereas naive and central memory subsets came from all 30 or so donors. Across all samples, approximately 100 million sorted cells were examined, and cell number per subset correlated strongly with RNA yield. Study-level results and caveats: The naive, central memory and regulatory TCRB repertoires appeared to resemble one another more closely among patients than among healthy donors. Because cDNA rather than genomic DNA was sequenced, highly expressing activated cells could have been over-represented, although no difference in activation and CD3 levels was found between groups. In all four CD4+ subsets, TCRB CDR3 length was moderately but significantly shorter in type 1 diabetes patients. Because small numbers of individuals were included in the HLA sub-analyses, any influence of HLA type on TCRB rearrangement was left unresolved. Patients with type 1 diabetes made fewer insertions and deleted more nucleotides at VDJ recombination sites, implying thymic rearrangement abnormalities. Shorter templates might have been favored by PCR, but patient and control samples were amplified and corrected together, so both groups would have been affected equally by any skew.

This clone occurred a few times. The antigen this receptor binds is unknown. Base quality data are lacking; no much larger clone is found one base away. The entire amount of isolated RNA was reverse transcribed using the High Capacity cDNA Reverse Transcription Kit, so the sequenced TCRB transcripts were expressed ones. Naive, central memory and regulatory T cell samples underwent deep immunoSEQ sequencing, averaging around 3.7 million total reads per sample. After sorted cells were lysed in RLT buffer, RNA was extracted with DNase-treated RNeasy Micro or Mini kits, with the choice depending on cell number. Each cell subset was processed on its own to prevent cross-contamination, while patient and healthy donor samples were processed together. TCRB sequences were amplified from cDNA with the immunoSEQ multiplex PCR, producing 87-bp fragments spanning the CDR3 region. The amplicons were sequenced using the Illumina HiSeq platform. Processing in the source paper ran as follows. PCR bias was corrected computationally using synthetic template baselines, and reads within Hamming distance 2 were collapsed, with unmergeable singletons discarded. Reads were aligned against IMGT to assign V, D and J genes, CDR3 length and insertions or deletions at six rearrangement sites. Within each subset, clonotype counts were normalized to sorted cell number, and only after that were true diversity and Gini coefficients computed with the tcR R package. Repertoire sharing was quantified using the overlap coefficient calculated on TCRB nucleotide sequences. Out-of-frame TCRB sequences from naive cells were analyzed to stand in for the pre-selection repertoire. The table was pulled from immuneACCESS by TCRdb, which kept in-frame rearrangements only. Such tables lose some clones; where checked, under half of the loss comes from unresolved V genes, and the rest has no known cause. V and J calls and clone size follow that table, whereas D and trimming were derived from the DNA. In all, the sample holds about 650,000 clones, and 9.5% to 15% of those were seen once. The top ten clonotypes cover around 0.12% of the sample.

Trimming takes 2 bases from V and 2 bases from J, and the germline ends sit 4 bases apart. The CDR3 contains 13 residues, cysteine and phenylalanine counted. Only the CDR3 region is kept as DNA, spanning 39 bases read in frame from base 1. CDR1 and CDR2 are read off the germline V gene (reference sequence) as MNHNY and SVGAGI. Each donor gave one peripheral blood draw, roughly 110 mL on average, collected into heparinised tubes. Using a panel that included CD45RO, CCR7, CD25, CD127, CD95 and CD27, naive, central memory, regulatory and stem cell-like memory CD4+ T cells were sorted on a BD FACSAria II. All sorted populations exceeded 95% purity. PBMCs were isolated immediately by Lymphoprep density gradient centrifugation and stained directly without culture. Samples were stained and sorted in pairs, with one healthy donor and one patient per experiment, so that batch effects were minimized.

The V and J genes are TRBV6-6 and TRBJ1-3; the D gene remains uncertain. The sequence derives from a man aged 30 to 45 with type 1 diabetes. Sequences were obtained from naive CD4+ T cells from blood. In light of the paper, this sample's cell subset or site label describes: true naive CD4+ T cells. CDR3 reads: CASSYDPGNTIYF. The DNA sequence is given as TGTGCCAGCAGTTACGATCCTGGAAACACCATATATTTT.